The 20 T cell receptor beta chains listed next were all sequenced from one sample in a study of cytomegalovirus exposure and HLA in healthy donors. Use of 60 Vbeta and 13 Jbeta primers characterized the PCR. Repertoires were generated with immunoSEQ multiplex PCR, while TCRdb's copy carries only in-frame clones and drops some. Among 150,000 to 180,000 clones listed, 70% to 80% were seen once. The sample comprised PBMCs. Receptor source: a young man in good health and CMV-seronegative.

The V call is TRBV5-6, the J call TRBJ2-7, with unresolved D. The CDR3 totals 13 residues. V was cut by 3 bases and J by 7 bases, with 14 bases left in between. CDR1 is SGHDT, CDR2 YYEEEE, per germline. The DNA for the CDR3 is TGTGCCAGCAGCTCCGGCTCCCTCGGGGAGCAGTACTTC. Amino acid sequence: CASSSGSLGEQYF.

This sequence joins TRBV4-3 and TRBJ1-5; 8 nucleotides agree with TRBD1. The length of the CDR3 is 14 residues. V lost 4 bases, J lost 2 bases, and 1 base stayed unmatched. Germline V gene lookup returns CDR1 LGHNA and CDR2 YSLEER. The CDR3 region has the DNA TGCGCCAGCAGCCCGACAGGGGGCAATCAGCCCCAGCATTTT. Protein: CASSPTGGNQPQHF.

The chain uses TRBV18 and TRBJ1-1; no clear D. The V end lost 0 bases, the J end lost 1 base, and 6 bases lay between the germline ends. Germline V gives CDR1 KGHSH, CDR2 LQKENI. The CDR3 covers 14 residues. The CDR3 loop reads CASSPPTGNTEAFF. The CDR3 DNA reads as TGTGCCAGCTCACCACCGACGGGGAACACTGAAGCTTTCTTT. The full variable domain, with the rest looked up from reference TRBV18 and TRBJ1-1, is NAGVMQNPRHLVRRRGQEARLRCSPMKGHSHVYWYRQLPEEGLKFMVYLQKENIIDESGMPKERFSAEFPKEGPSILRIQQVVRGDSAAYFCASSPPTGNTEAFFGQGTRLTVV.

This clone was observed a handful of times. The rearrangement uses TRBV5-1 and TRBJ1-1; 7 bases are shared with TRBD1. Germline CDR1 reads SGHRS; CDR2 reads YFSETQ. V lost 0 bases to trimming and J lost 2 bases; unmatched junction nucleotides: 4. This CDR3 has 15 residues. The CDR3 sequence is CASSLVGQINTEAFF. The CDR3 bases are TGCGCCAGCAGCTTGGTGGGACAGATAAACACTGAAGCTTTCTTT.

The chain recombines TRBV30 with TRBJ2-6, with TRBD1 matching 8 bases. V lost 7 bases to trimming and J lost 4 bases; unmatched junction nucleotides: 9. The germline V gene has CDR1 GTSNPN and CDR2 SVGIG (reference sequence). The CDR3 extends over 15 amino acids. The CDR3 nucleotides read TGTGCCTTACATAAGACAGGGGCAGGGGCCAACGTCCTGACTTTC. Its protein product is CALHKTGAGANVLTF.

CDR3 amino acids: CASSDRGGETQYF. In DNA, the CDR3 is TGTGCCAGCAGCGACAGGGGAGGGGAGACCCAGTACTTC. The rearrangement uses TRBV25-1 and TRBJ2-5; a weak D match, TRBD1 (8 bases). Germline CDR1 is MGHDK and CDR2 is SYGVNS. CDR3 length equals 13 residues. The V end lost 6 bases, the J end lost 5 bases, and 13 bases lay between the germline ends.

The CDR3 DNA is TGTGCCAGCAGTCCTCAGGGGACTATTAGCAATCAGCCCCAGCATTTT. Translation gives CASSPQGTISNQPQHF. The chain carries TRBV27 and TRBJ1-5, with D tentatively TRBD1 (6 bases). Germline V lookup: CDR1 MNHEY, CDR2 SMNVEV (reference sequence). This CDR3 is built from 16 residues. The V end lost 5 bases, the J end lost 0 bases, and 14 bases lay between the germline ends.

The rearrangement uses TRBV6-4 and TRBJ1-1, with D tentatively TRBD1 (6 bases). The length of the CDR3 is 14 residues. V lost 6 bases to trimming and J lost 1 base, with 12 bases between them. Germline loops: CDR1 MRHNA, CDR2 SNTAGT. Here the CDR3 DNA reads TGTGCCAGCAGGAGGGGGGGGCCGAACACTGAAGCTTTCTTT. Protein: CASRRGGPNTEAFF.

V and J are TRBV30 and TRBJ2-7; D unresolved. The V gene's germline CDR1 is GTSNPN and CDR2 SVGIG (reference sequence). The V gene lost 0 bases and the J gene lost 1 base, with 10 bases spanning the gap. There are 14 residues in the CDR3. The CDR3 DNA follows: TGTGCCTGGAGTGTAGCCGTACAGTCCTACGAGCAGTACTTC. Protein product: CAWSVAVQSYEQYF. The whole variable domain, remainder taken from reference TRBV30 and TRBJ2-7, is SQTIHQWPATLVQPVGSPLSLECTVEGTSNPNLYWYRQAAGRGLQLLFYSVGIGQISSEVPQNLSASRPQDRQFILSSKKLLLSDSGFYLCAWSVAVQSYEQYFGPGTRLTVT.

This clone appeared once. CDR3 DNA: TGTGCCAGCTCCCCGGGGACTACAAACAATGAGCAGTTCTTC. Translated, it gives CASSPGTTNNEQFF. The V and J genes are TRBV18 and TRBJ2-1; 7 bases agree with TRBD2. CDR1 KGHSH and CDR2 LQKENI come from the germline V gene. This CDR3 spans 14 amino acids. V was pared by 6 bases and J by 5 bases, with 7 bases of the junction left unmatched.

The chain combines TRBV2 with TRBJ1-4; D might be TRBD1 (6 bases). Germline CDR1 reads SNHLY; CDR2 reads FYNNEI. V was trimmed by 6 bases and J by 7 bases, leaving 21 bases between them. This CDR3 is 16 amino acids long. The chain's CDR3 is CASRNITGTPGEKLFF. The CDR3 DNA follows: TGTGCCAGCAGGAATATTACCGGGACACCGGGTGAAAAACTGTTTTTT. The variable domain in full, completed from reference TRBV2 and TRBJ1-4, reads EPEVTQTPSHQVTQMGQEVILRCVPISNHLYFYWYRQILGQKVEFLVSFYNNEISEKSEIFDDQFSVERPDGSNFTLKIRSTKLEDSAMYFCASRNITGTPGEKLFFGSGTQLSVL.

V usage is TRBV2 and J usage is TRBJ1-1, with a possible D match to TRBD1 (6 bases). This CDR3 has 14 amino acids. V shed 6 bases and J shed 2 bases, with 13 bases lying between them. The V gene's germline CDR1 is SNHLY and CDR2 FYNNEI. CDR3 bases: TGTGCCAGCAGGATCCAGGGGATAAACACTGAAGCTTTCTTT. Translation gives CASRIQGINTEAFF.

This clone came up a few times. This chain uses TRBV5-1 with TRBJ1-3; possibly TRBD1 for D (5 bases). Germline V gene data show CDR1 as SGHRS and CDR2 as YFSETQ. The CDR3 sequence is 15 residues long. The V gene lost 5 bases and the J gene lost 0 bases, with 12 bases spanning the gap. The CDR3 DNA reads as TGCGCCAGCAGTAAACGGGGGAGCTCTGGAAACACCATATATTTT. This codes for CASSKRGSSGNTIYF.

The chain couples TRBV19 to TRBJ2-7; D might be TRBD2 (5 bases). Trimming left V 5 bases short and J 6 bases short, with 17 bases between. The germline V gene has CDR1 LNHDA and CDR2 SQIVND (reference sequence). The CDR3 runs to 14 residues. The CDR3 sequence is CASSLTEGLGEQYF. Written as DNA, the CDR3 is TGTGCCAGTAGTTTAACCGAGGGTCTAGGCGAGCAGTACTTC.

The chain joins TRBV18 to TRBJ2-7; TRBD2 might be the D (5 bases). This CDR3 comprises 13 residues. Germline V gives CDR1 KGHSH, CDR2 LQKENI. V was shortened by 5 bases and J by 4 bases, with 12 bases between the two germline ends. The CDR3 nucleotides read TGTGCCAGCTCAGCTTGGACTCCGTACGAGCAGTACTTC. Protein: CASSAWTPYEQYF.

The gene calls are TRBV7-2 and TRBJ2-5; 8 bases fit TRBD2. V dropped 5 bases and J dropped 5; count of bases not matched to a gene: 7. CDR1 and CDR2 (germline): SGHTA, FQGNSA. CDR3 length: 14 residues. The CDR3 loop is CASSAGLAVETQYF. The CDR3 DNA follows: TGTGCCAGCAGCGCAGGACTAGCCGTCGAGACCCAGTACTTC.

Here the CDR3 reads CASSERETSTDTQYF. The CDR3 DNA is TGTGCCAGCAGTGAACGGGAAACTAGCACAGATACGCAGTATTTT. This rearrangement joins TRBV2 to TRBJ2-3, with D maybe TRBD2 (5 bases). Per germline, CDR1 SNHLY and CDR2 FYNNEI. Trimming took off 2 bases at V and 0 bases at J, with 9 bases between the two ends. The CDR3 is 15 amino acids.

This clone occurred a few times. V is TRBV4-3 and J is TRBJ1-1; 12 bases are shared with TRBD1. J was trimmed by 7 bases and V by 1 base; bases with no gene match: 7. The CDR3 runs to 16 residues. From germline, CDR1 is LGHNA and CDR2 YSLEER. The CDR3 protein is CASSQVGTGGFVEAFF. CDR3 sequence (DNA): TGCGCCAGCAGCCAAGTGGGGACAGGGGGCTTTGTTGAAGCTTTCTTT.

The rearrangement links TRBV6-1 to TRBJ1-5, with D tentatively TRBD1 (6 bases). The CDR3 totals 15 residues. Germline V CDR1 and CDR2: MNHNS, SASEGT. V lost 3 bases and J 0 bases, leaving 9 bases between the germline ends. The CDR3 bases are TGTGCCAGCAGTGACAGGGGTTTTAGCAATCAGCCCCAGCATTTT. Amino acids: CASSDRGFSNQPQHF.

This chain joins TRBV5-6 and TRBJ2-5; D unclear. The length of the CDR3 is 15 residues. V lost 4 bases to trimming and J lost 2 bases, with 15 bases between them. Germline loops: CDR1 SGHDT, CDR2 YYEEEE. This CDR3 reads CASSPRFDFQETQYF. The CDR3 DNA reads TGTGCCAGCAGCCCCCGATTTGACTTTCAAGAGACCCAGTACTTC.